The next 11 T cell receptor beta chains were all read from a single sample in a study of blood T cell dynamics during melanoma immunotherapy. The repertoire was sequenced with immunoSEQ multiplex PCR; TCRdb's copy has only in-frame clones and lacks some. The sample yields about 6,300 clones, around 90% seen once. The time point denotes: week 3, after first cycle of checkpoint inhibitor. Sequencing was performed on blood, taken from a patient treated with checkpoint blockade. Source of these receptors: a human donor with melanoma.

The J gene is TRBJ2-7, the V gene TRBV4-1, with TRBD1 matching 9 bases. Germline CDR1 reads MGHRA; CDR2 reads YSYEKL. J was trimmed by 4 bases and V by 0 bases; bases with no gene match: 1. This CDR3 is 14 amino acids long. CDR3 in amino acids: CASSQETGGYEQYF. Here the CDR3 DNA reads TGCGCCAGCAGCCAAGAGACAGGGGGTTACGAGCAGTACTTC.

This chain connects TRBV10-3 to TRBJ2-7; TRBD1 matches 11 bases. This CDR3 spans 14 amino acids. V gave up 6 bases and J gave up 3 bases; unmatched junction bases: 4. The germline V gene encodes CDR1 ENHRY and CDR2 SYGVKD. The CDR3 DNA reads TGTGCCATCAGGGACAGGGGGCTTGACTACGAGCAGTACTTC. It encodes CAIRDRGLDYEQYF.

This chain connects TRBV11-1 to TRBJ1-2, with 7 positions matching TRBD1. Germline V gene data show CDR1 as SGHAT and CDR2 as FQDESV (reference sequence). Losses at the gene ends were 3 bases for V and 2 bases for J; bases not matched to a gene: 6. This CDR3 spans 15 amino acids. The CDR3 loop is CASSFGGGANYGYTF. As DNA, the CDR3 is TGTGCCAGCAGCTTCGGAGGGGGCGCGAACTATGGCTACACCTTC.

The rearrangement joins TRBV2 to TRBJ1-2; D ambiguous. From germline, CDR1 is SNHLY and CDR2 FYNNEI. V lost 1 base, J lost 7 bases, and 16 bases lay in between. This CDR3 region has 15 residues. The CDR3, as DNA: TGTGCCAGCAGTGAAGTTGGGGTATCGACGGGTGGCTACACCTTC. This translates into CASSEVGVSTGGYTF.

This clone has only one observation. The chain couples TRBV6-5 to TRBJ2-6; D is possibly TRBD1 (6 bases). CDR1 MNHEY and CDR2 SVGAGI come from the germline V gene. The CDR3 contains 16 residues. The V end lost 2 bases, the J end lost 1 base, and 9 bases lay between the germline ends. CDR3 residues: CASSYDRSSGANVLTF. CDR3 DNA: TGTGCCAGCAGTTACGACAGGTCATCTGGGGCCAACGTCCTGACTTTC.

V is TRBV25-1 and J is TRBJ2-7; TRBD1 aligns across 9 bases. Per germline, CDR1 MGHDK and CDR2 SYGVNS. This CDR3 region has 17 residues. The J segment lost 5 bases and the V segment lost 2 bases, leaving 13 bases of the junction unmatched. CDR3 coding DNA: TGTGCCAGCAGTGAAATAGGTCGTGGACAGGGGAACCACGAGCAGTACTTC. It yields the protein CASSEIGRGQGNHEQYF.

The chain links TRBV6-6 to TRBJ2-1; 9 nucleotides line up with TRBD2. Per the germline V gene, CDR1 is MNHNY and CDR2 is SVGAGI (reference sequence). V lost 6 bases and J lost 1; bases outside the gene matches: 4. The length of the CDR3 is 15 residues. CDR3 protein: CASRREGGSYNEQFF. The CDR3 DNA follows: TGTGCCAGCAGGCGGGAGGGGGGTTCCTACAATGAGCAGTTCTTC.

The chain uses TRBV5-1 and TRBJ2-1, with 12 bases that match TRBD2. The CDR3 loop spans 17 amino acids. J lost 7 bases, V lost 0 bases, and 8 bases had no gene match. Germline CDR1 is SGHRS and CDR2 is YFSETQ. The CDR3: CASSLAPSGGAGNEQFF. The CDR3, as DNA: TGCGCCAGCAGCTTGGCCCCTAGCGGGGGGGCTGGGAATGAGCAGTTCTTC.

The V call is TRBV5-1, the J call TRBJ2-7, with TRBD2 identical over 13 bases. The CDR3 sequence is 15 residues long. After removal of 6 bases from V and 1 base from J, the junction contained 4 bases not matched to a gene. Germline V gene data show CDR1 as SGHRS and CDR2 as YFSETQ. The CDR3 coding sequence is TGCGCCAGCAACCCGGGACTAGCGGGGTCCTACGAGCAGTACTTC. Amino acid sequence: CASNPGLAGSYEQYF.

The genes are TRBV14 and TRBJ2-3; D is unresolved. This CDR3 region has 14 residues. Germline lookup yields CDR1 SGHDN and CDR2 FVKESK. Trimming took off 1 base at V and 4 bases at J, with 9 bases between the two ends. CDR3 coding DNA: TGTGCCAGCAGCCAAGCCATCGGACCAGATACGCAGTATTTT. It specifies CASSQAIGPDTQYF.

The chain recombines TRBV25-1 with TRBJ1-3; D remains ambiguous. The V end was cut by 0 bases, the J end by 0 bases, with 9 bases between. This CDR3 contains 16 residues. Germline CDR1 MGHDK, CDR2 SYGVNS. CDR3 in amino acids: CASSEYKFVSGNTIYF. The DNA for the CDR3 is TGTGCCAGCAGTGAATATAAGTTCGTCTCTGGAAACACCATATATTTT.